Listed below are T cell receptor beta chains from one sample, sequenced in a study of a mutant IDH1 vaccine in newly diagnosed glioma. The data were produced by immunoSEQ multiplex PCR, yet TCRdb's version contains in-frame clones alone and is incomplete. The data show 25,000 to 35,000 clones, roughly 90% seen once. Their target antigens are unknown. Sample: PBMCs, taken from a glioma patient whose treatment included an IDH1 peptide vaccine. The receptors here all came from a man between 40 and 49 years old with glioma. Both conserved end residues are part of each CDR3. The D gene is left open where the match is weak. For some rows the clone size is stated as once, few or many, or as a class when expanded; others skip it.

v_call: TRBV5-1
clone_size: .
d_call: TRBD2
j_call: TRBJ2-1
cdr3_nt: TGCGCCAGCAGCTTGGGGACGCTAGCGGGAGCCTACAATGAGCAGTTCTTC
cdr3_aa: CASSLGTLAGAYNEQFF

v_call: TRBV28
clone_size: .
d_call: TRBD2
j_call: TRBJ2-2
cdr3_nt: TGTGCCAGCAGCTCCTGGCCGGGACTAAGGCCCGCTCGCACCGGGGAGCTGTTTTTT
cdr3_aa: CASSSWPGLRPARTGELFF

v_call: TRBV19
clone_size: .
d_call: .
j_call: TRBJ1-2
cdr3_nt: TGTGCCAGTCGGACAGTCGACTATGGCTACACCTTC
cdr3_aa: CASRTVDYGYTF

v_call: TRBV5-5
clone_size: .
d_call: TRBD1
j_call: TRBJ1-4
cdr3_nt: TGTGCCAGCAGCTTCCGGGACAGAGGTGCAACTAATGAAAAACTGTTTTTT
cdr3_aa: CASSFRDRGATNEKLFF

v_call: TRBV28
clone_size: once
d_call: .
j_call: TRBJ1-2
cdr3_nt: TGTGCCAGCAGTTTTTTGAGTGGCTACACCTTC
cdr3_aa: CASSFLSGYTF

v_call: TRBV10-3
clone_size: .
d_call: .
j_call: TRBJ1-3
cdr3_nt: TGTGCCATCACCGAGGGCTCTGGAAACACCATATATTTT
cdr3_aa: CAITEGSGNTIYF

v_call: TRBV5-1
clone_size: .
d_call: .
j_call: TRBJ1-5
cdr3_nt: TGCGCCAGCAGCTTGGAGGGAGATAGCAATCAGCCCCAGCATTTT
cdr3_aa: CASSLEGDSNQPQHF

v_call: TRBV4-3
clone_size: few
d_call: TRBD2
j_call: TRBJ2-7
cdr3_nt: TGCGCCAGCAGCCAAGATCTGGCTAGCGGGGCCTACGAGCAGTACTTC
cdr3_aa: CASSQDLASGAYEQYF

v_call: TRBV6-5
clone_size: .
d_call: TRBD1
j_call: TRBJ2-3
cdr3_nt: TGTGCCAGCAGTAGACGACAGGGCCTAGATACGCAGTATTTT
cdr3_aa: CASSRRQGLDTQYF

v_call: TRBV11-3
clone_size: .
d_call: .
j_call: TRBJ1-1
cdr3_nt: TGTGCCAGCAGCTTATTGGGTGGACGCACTGAAGCTTTCTTT
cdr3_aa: CASSLLGGRTEAFF